This entry is about one T cell receptor (beta chain). Its target is not known. These data originate in a study of OX40 agonist ivuxolimab in advanced cancers. Study-wide background: Partial responses were achieved by three patients, of whom one had hepatocellular carcinoma and two had cutaneous melanoma. Points from the study as a whole: It was also the case that some nonresponders had low normalized T-cell clonal expansion.

Clones were read by immunoSEQ multiplex PCR, and TCRdb kept only the in-frame ones, dropping some. The data hold 50,000 to 65,000 clones, with around nine tenths observed a single time. The CDR3 extends over 13 amino acids. Germline V gives CDR1 MDHEN, CDR2 SYDVKM. The V end lost 6 bases, the J end lost 4 bases, and 9 bases lay between the germline ends. This TCR derives from an adult with an advanced solid tumor such as melanoma, head and neck, liver or kidney cancer. V usage is TRBV28 and J usage is TRBJ2-2; D call uncertain. This material consisted of CD4+ or CD8+ T cells sorted from blood, taken in a trial of the OX40 agonist ivuxolimab. The CDR3 nucleotides are TGTGCCAGCAGCTTCTCAGTCACCGGGGAGCTGTTTTTT. Translating gives CASSFSVTGELFF. Full variable domain (rest looked up from reference TRBV28 and TRBJ2-2): DVKVTQSSRYLVKRTGEKVFLECVQDMDHENMFWYRQDPGLGLRLIYFSYDVKMKEKGDIPEGYSVSREKKERFSLILESASTNQTSMYLCASSFSVTGELFFGEGSRLTVL.